What follows are 23 T cell receptor beta chains derived from one specimen sequenced in a study of T-cell reconstitution after alpha-beta-depleted transplantation in children (dated by TCRdb to 2016 to 2018). The treatment or condition label corresponds to: allogeneic hematopoietic cell transplantation with graft depleted of TCRalphabeta T cells and CD19 B cells. Library generation was performed with PCR. Sequencing used an Illumina HiSeq 2500. TCR library preparation used molecular barcoding, with unique molecular identifiers applied to normalize quantification of the TCRbeta repertoire. The public reads were run again by TCRdb, first through fastp at Q25 and then through MiXCR, and only productive beta chains were kept. Duplicate CDR3 protein sequences are folded into a single record with the most common DNA and genes. For this sample there are 800,000 to 1,000,000 distinct CDR3 sequences; 25% to 30% appear just once. The top ten hold under 30% of the sample.

Source: PBMCs, mostly from graft donor cells, taken 360 days after TCRalphabeta/CD19-depleted stem cell transplant. These TCRs come from a boy under three years old who had a stem cell transplant for SCID, so the T cells may come from the graft donor.

The rearrangement links TRBV6-2 or TRBV6-3 to TRBJ2-5, with TRBD2 identical over 7 bases. V lost 7 bases and J lost 5; bases outside the gene matches: 10. CDR1 is MNHEY and CDR2 is SVGEGT in the germline V gene. This CDR3 is 14 amino acids long. CDR3 residues: CASTPIWGGETQYF. The CDR3 DNA reads as TGTGCCAGCACCCCTATCTGGGGAGGGGAGACCCAGTACTTC.

The V call is TRBV2, the J call TRBJ2-7, with D unresolved. This CDR3 contains 14 residues. V was pared by 4 bases and J by 3 bases, with 13 bases between. Germline V lookup: CDR1 SNHLY, CDR2 FYNNEI. The CDR3 here is CASSAQGSLYEQYF. The CDR3, as DNA: TGTGCCAGCAGTGCCCAAGGCTCCCTCTACGAGCAGTACTTC. Full variable domain (missing parts from reference TRBV2 and TRBJ2-7): EPEVTQTPSHQVTQMGQEVILRCVPISNHLYFYWYRQILGQKVEFLVSFYNNEISEKSEIFDDQFSVERPDGSNFTLKIRSTKLEDSAMYFCASSAQGSLYEQYFGPGTRLTVT.

This clonotype has at least ten counts. The chain joins TRBV5-1 to TRBJ2-1; maybe TRBD1 (5 bases). Trimming stripped 1 base from V and 5 bases from J, with 10 bases between. Germline V gene sequence: CDR1 SGHRS, CDR2 YFSETQ. This CDR3 has 14 residues. The CDR3 here is CASSLWGRDNEQFF. In DNA, the CDR3 is TGCGCCAGCAGCTTGTGGGGCAGAGACAATGAGCAGTTCTTC.

The V call is TRBV24-1, the J call TRBJ2-7; D perhaps matches TRBD2 (6 bases). V shed 0 bases and J shed 3 bases, with 23 bases lying between them. The CDR3 loop spans 19 amino acids. Germline V gene sequence: CDR1 KGHDR, CDR2 SFDVKD. CDR3 sequence reads: CATSDLGSYGRLLSYEQYF. In nucleotides, the CDR3 is TGTGCCACCAGTGATTTGGGATCGTACGGGAGACTTCTCAGCTACGAGCAGTACTTC.

The rearrangement joins TRBV4-2 to TRBJ2-3; 9 bases line up with TRBD2. Germline CDR1 reads LGHNA; CDR2 reads YNFKEQ. The V segment lost 0 bases and the J segment 0 bases; nucleotides outside the gene matches: 7. The CDR3 covers 18 residues. The CDR3 spells CASSQDSGGGDSTDTQYF. For the CDR3, the DNA is TGTGCCAGCAGCCAAGATAGCGGCGGGGGGGATAGCACAGATACGCAGTATTTT.

This clonotype came up a few times. This rearrangement joins TRBV24-1 to TRBJ2-1; D might be TRBD1 (6 bases). There are 18 residues in the CDR3. Trimming took 0 bases from V and 8 from J, leaving 22 bases between them. Per germline, CDR1 KGHDR and CDR2 SFDVKD. The CDR3 DNA is TGTGCCACCAGTGATTTGAAAAATGGGCCTGCAGGGGTTTATGAGCAGTTCTTC. This codes for CATSDLKNGPAGVYEQFF.

This clonotype was counted a few times. The chain uses TRBV5-5 and TRBJ2-2; D is ambiguous. The CDR3 runs 16 residues. Per the germline V gene, CDR1 is SGHKS and CDR2 is YYEKEE (reference sequence). The V end lost 1 base, the J end lost 1 base, and 11 bases lay between the germline ends. CDR3 protein: CASSLRAGLNTGELFF. CDR3 in DNA: TGTGCCAGCAGCTTGAGGGCAGGCCTGAACACCGGGGAGCTGTTTTTT.

This clonotype was observed at least ten times. The V and J genes are TRBV7-3 and TRBJ2-3, with D perhaps TRBD2 (6 bases). From germline, CDR1 is SGHTA and CDR2 FQGTGA. The CDR3 runs to 16 residues. Trimming pared 5 bases from V and 2 bases from J, leaving 17 bases between. This CDR3 is CASSPSLALNTDTQYF. DNA of the CDR3: TGTGCCAGCAGCCCATCACTAGCCCTTAACACAGATACGCAGTATTTT.

The rearrangement joins TRBV6-5 to TRBJ1-6; D is ambiguous. Germline-derived CDR1 and CDR2 are MNHEY and SVGAGI. Trimming took off 0 bases at V and 10 bases at J, with 10 bases between the two ends. This CDR3 spans 14 amino acids. The CDR3 DNA is TGTGCCAGCAGTTACTCGAGGGTGGAGTCACCCCTCCACTTT. It encodes CASSYSRVESPLHF.

This clonotype was observed a handful of times. J is TRBJ2-2 and V is TRBV7-3; 9 bases line up with TRBD2. Trimming at V came to 0 bases and at J to 6 bases, leaving 5 bases not matched to a gene. Germline V CDR1 and CDR2: SGHTA, FQGTGA. The CDR3 is 16 residues long. The chain's CDR3 is CASSLTGGLAAGELFF. For the CDR3, the DNA is TGTGCCAGCAGCTTAACGGGGGGACTAGCAGCCGGGGAGCTGTTTTTT.

The V and J genes are TRBV20-1 and TRBJ2-3, with a tentative D call TRBD2 (6 bases). Germline CDR1 reads DFQATT; CDR2 reads SNEGSKA (reference sequence). Trimming took off 6 bases at V and 6 bases at J, with 16 bases between the two ends. CDR3 size: 13 residues. The CDR3 bases are TGCAGTGCCTCTTGGCCGGGGGAGGATACGCAGTATTTT. This gives the protein CSASWPGEDTQYF.

The chain is built from TRBV5-1 and TRBJ2-1; 10 positions match TRBD2. Germline V gives CDR1 SGHRS, CDR2 YFSETQ. This CDR3 has 18 residues. The J segment lost 0 bases and the V segment lost 5 bases, leaving 11 bases of the junction unmatched. The CDR3 region has the DNA TGCGCCAGCAGTCTTTCAGCGGGGGGGCCGATCTCCTACAATGAGCAGTTCTTC. It encodes CASSLSAGGPISYNEQFF.

The count of this clonotype is one. This chain joins TRBV19 and TRBJ1-5, with no clear D. Trimming shortened V by 8 bases and J by 0 bases, and 11 bases separated the two germline ends. The CDR3 is 14 residues long. The germline gives CDR1 LNHDA, CDR2 SQIVND (reference sequence). CDR3 in amino acids: CASGKAHSNQPQHF. The DNA for the CDR3 is TGTGCCAGTGGCAAGGCCCATAGCAATCAGCCCCAGCATTTT.

This rearrangement joins TRBV5-1 to TRBJ2-7, with a weak D call TRBD1 (5 bases). The CDR3 sequence is 17 residues long. V lost 0 bases to trimming and J lost 1 base, with 17 bases between them. The germline V gene has CDR1 SGHRS and CDR2 YFSETQ. CDR3 in amino acids: CASSLVNRTASSYEQYF. The CDR3 region has the DNA TGCGCCAGCAGCTTGGTCAACAGGACGGCTAGTTCCTACGAGCAGTACTTC.

This sequence joins TRBV29-1 and TRBJ1-2; D call uncertain. The CDR3 has 12 amino acids. V was shortened by 7 bases and J by 4 bases, with 13 bases between the two germline ends. The germline CDR1 and CDR2 sequences are SQVTM and ANQGSEA. The CDR3: CSALWGGYGYTF. The DNA for the CDR3 is TGCAGCGCTCTGTGGGGAGGCTATGGCTACACCTTC.

The V and J genes are TRBV5-1 and TRBJ2-1, with TRBD2 matching 7 bases. This CDR3 has 15 residues. From germline, CDR1 is SGHRS and CDR2 YFSETQ. The junction had 11 bases not matched to a gene; V was cut back by 4 bases and J by 7 bases. In DNA, the CDR3 is TGCGCCAGCAGCGCGAGCGGGGACCCTACGAATGAGCAGTTCTTC. It translates to CASSASGDPTNEQFF.

This clonotype was seen a few times. The chain couples TRBV11-2 to TRBJ2-3; the D call may be TRBD1 or TRBD2 (5 bases each). The CDR3 runs 15 residues. Trimming removed 3 bases at V and 1 base at J, with 11 bases between. CDR1 SGHAT and CDR2 FQNNGV come from the germline V gene. Here the CDR3 reads CASSFPGTRTDTQYF. In nucleotides, the CDR3 is TGTGCCAGCAGCTTCCCGGGGACCCGCACAGATACGCAGTATTTT. The entire variable domain, with the rest obtained from reference TRBV11-2 and TRBJ2-3, is as follows: EAGVAQSPRYKIIEKRQSVAFWCNPISGHATLYWYQQILGQGPKLLIQFQNNGVVDDSQLPKDRFSAERLKGVDSTLKIQPAKLEDSAVYLCASSFPGTRTDTQYFGPGTRLTVL.

This clonotype was detected a few times. The chain is built from TRBV4-2 and TRBJ2-7; D is uncertain. The CDR3 length is 14 residues. The ends were cut back, 1 base at V and 2 bases at J, with 9 bases in the middle. Germline V gene data show CDR1 as LGHNA and CDR2 as YNFKEQ. In nucleotides, the CDR3 is TGTGCCAGCAGCCAAGCCCCTTTCCCCTACGAGCAGTACTTC. It encodes CASSQAPFPYEQYF.

The chain carries TRBV2 and TRBJ2-4; D remains ambiguous. The CDR3 has 13 amino acids. Trimming took 1 base from V and 4 from J, leaving 5 bases between them. The germline V gene encodes CDR1 SNHLY and CDR2 FYNNEI. The CDR3 loop reads CASSEVRKNIQYF. In DNA form, the CDR3 reads TGTGCCAGCAGTGAAGTGCGTAAAAACATTCAGTACTTC.

This chain links TRBV13 with TRBJ2-5, with D possibly TRBD1 on 6 matching bases. V was pared by 2 bases and J by 0 bases, with 13 bases between. CDR1 PRHDT and CDR2 FYEKMQ come from the germline V gene (reference sequence). The CDR3 is made up of 16 amino acids. The CDR3 reads CASSLQGSRYQETQYF. CDR3 bases: TGTGCCAGCAGCTTACAGGGGTCCCGGTACCAAGAGACCCAGTACTTC.

The chain employs TRBV7-9 and TRBJ2-3, with D perhaps TRBD2 (7 bases). With 6 bases removed from V and 6 bases from J, the gap between germline ends came to 16 bases. CDR1 is SEHNR, CDR2 FQNEAQ, per germline (reference sequence). The CDR3 length is 14 residues. The CDR3 spells CASRNDRGADTQYF. The DNA of the CDR3 is TGTGCCAGCAGAAATGACCGGGGGGCCGATACGCAGTATTTT.

The V call is TRBV7-2, the J call TRBJ2-7, with D perhaps TRBD1 or TRBD2 (6 bases each). Germline V gene lookup returns CDR1 SGHTA and CDR2 FQGNSA. The CDR3 has 16 residues. Trimming took 5 bases from V and 5 from J, leaving 22 bases between them. The DNA of the CDR3 is TGTGCCAGCAGCCCCGCGGGGATACAGGGTATCAACGAGCAGTACTTC. This encodes CASSPAGIQGINEQYF.

The rearrangement joins TRBV20-1 to TRBJ2-4, with D maybe TRBD1 (7 bases). Germline CDR1 DFQATT, CDR2 SNEGSKA (reference sequence). The length of the CDR3 is 16 residues. V was trimmed by 2 bases and J by 1 base, leaving 15 bases between them. This CDR3 is CSARRGTAWAKNIQYF. Here the CDR3 DNA reads TGCAGTGCTAGACGGGGGACAGCTTGGGCCAAAAACATTCAGTACTTC.